One TCR beta chain is described in this entry. These data belong to a study of T cells in Graves' hyperthyroidism and ophthalmopathy. Extraction of PBMCs used more than 8.5 ml of fresh peripheral blood. TCR beta CDR3 regions were amplified from RNA. TCR CDR3 regions were first amplified by RT-PCR with HTBI primers. TCRdb re-called the multiplex PCR reads with MiXCR, one entry per CDR3 protein. The sample lists about 400,000 distinct CDR3 sequences, about 14% seen once, with less than 15% in the top ten. Specimen: blood. The TCR comes from a man aged 18 to 29 with Graves' ophthalmopathy.

CDR3 amino acids: CSVGGTGAFPTNEKLFF. For the CDR3, the DNA is TGCAGCGTTGGAGGGACAGGGGCCTTCCCAACTAATGAAAAACTGTTTTTT. The chain employs TRBV29-1 and TRBJ1-4, with TRBD1 identical over 10 bases. This CDR3 is built from 17 residues. Germline CDR1 SQVTM, CDR2 ANQGSEA. The J segment lost 0 bases and the V segment lost 4 bases, leaving 8 bases of the junction unmatched.